This record looks at one T cell receptor (beta chain) sequence and its context. The data were taken from a study of cytomegalovirus exposure and HLA in healthy donors. Germline CDR1 and CDR2: MGHRA and YSYEKL. The CDR3 is 14 residues long. The PCR employed 60 Vbeta primers together with 13 Jbeta primers. Libraries were prepared by immunoSEQ multiplex PCR; TCRdb keeps only in-frame clonotypes and omits some of them. The sample consists of 150,000 to 200,000 clones, around 77% of them appearing once. Specimen: PBMCs. This sequence was found in a woman aged 25 to 39 in good health and CMV-seropositive. This chain connects TRBV4-1 to TRBJ2-5; perhaps TRBD1 as D (5 bases). The last part of the DNA fits TRBJ2-7 better; the J call may be wrong. CDR3 region: CASSQEAGYYEQYF. The CDR3 DNA follows: TGCGCCAGCAGCCAAGAGGCAGGGTATTACGAGCAGTACTTC.